The present entry profiles one T cell receptor beta chain with its context. Its specificity is not known. A much larger clone differs from this one at a single base, so this may be a read error. Unique molecular identifiers tagged the TCR beta cDNA libraries. TCRdb ran MiXCR on the PCR reads and lists one entry per CDR3 protein. The data hold under 200,000 distinct CDR3 sequences, with roughly 30% observed a single time. V was cut by 0 bases and J by 11 bases, with 16 bases left in between. The CDR3 has 14 amino acids. The data are from a study of post-analysis software for immune sequencing data. Study in general: Some patients lacked subtype; others had relapsing-remitting, secondary progressive or progressive-relapsing disease. Points from the study as a whole: Relative to controls, patients had a few TRBV segments at higher frequency, with TRBV5-6, TRBV5-1 and TRBV20-1 among these.

The chain employs TRBV12-3 or TRBV12-4 and TRBJ2-5; D not certain. The sequence was collected from a girl aged 2-17 years with multiple sclerosis. Sequencing was carried out using blood. Written as DNA, the CDR3 is TGTGCCAGCAGTTTAGCCGGTGGAACCTACGGGCAGTACTTC. This codes for CASSLAGGTYGQYF.